These 32 T cell receptor beta chains share one sample of origin, sequenced in a study of PD-1 blockade in classical Hodgkin lymphoma. Following autologous stem cell transplantation, relapse occurred in every patient, and exposure to brentuximab vedotin varied. This table comes from immunoSEQ multiplex PCR, and its TCRdb copy is limited to in-frame clones, with some not included. This sample has about 97,000 clones; over 80% occur once, and the top ten carry roughly an eighth. The sequenced sample was peripheral blood mononuclear cells (PBMCs), obtained at baseline. The receptors originated from a human donor with classical Hodgkin lymphoma.

The chain has TRBV9 and TRBJ2-1, with D tentatively TRBD1 (5 bases). The CDR3 consists of 14 residues. Germline loops: CDR1 SGDLS, CDR2 YYNGEE. V was clipped by 5 bases and J by 2 bases, with 11 bases between them. The CDR3 protein is CASRKGNAYNEQFF. The CDR3 DNA reads as TGTGCCAGCAGGAAGGGGAACGCCTACAATGAGCAGTTCTTC.

The rearrangement joins TRBV10-3 to TRBJ2-2, with TRBD2 identical over 7 bases. Germline CDR1 and CDR2: ENHRY and SYGVKD. The CDR3 is 17 residues long. V trimming: 6 bases; J trimming: 2 bases; junction bases outside the gene matches: 12. This chain's CDR3 is CAISSLGAGENTGELFF. The CDR3 DNA sequence: TGTGCCATCAGCTCTCTAGGGGCGGGAGAAAACACCGGGGAGCTGTTTTTT.

V usage is TRBV6-6 and J usage is TRBJ1-1; no clear D gene. The CDR3 is 14 residues long. The V end was cut by 0 bases, the J end by 4 bases, with 9 bases between. CDR1 is MNHNY and CDR2 is SVGAGI in the germline V gene (reference sequence). CDR3 in amino acids: CASSYSDGVTEAFF. CDR3 sequence (DNA): TGTGCCAGCAGTTACTCGGACGGAGTCACTGAAGCTTTCTTT.

The chain is built from TRBV9 and TRBJ2-2, with 7 bases that match TRBD1. CDR3 length: 15 residues. CDR1 is SGDLS, CDR2 YYNGEE, per germline. Trimming took 4 bases from V and 3 from J; bases not matched to a gene: 6. CDR3 amino acids: CASSFTGQHTGELFF. The CDR3 DNA is TGTGCCAGCAGCTTTACGGGACAGCACACCGGGGAGCTGTTTTTT.

The gene calls are TRBV2 and TRBJ2-3; D may be TRBD2 (7 bases). The CDR3 length is 14 residues. Germline assignment: CDR1 SNHLY and CDR2 FYNNEI. The germline V and J ends were trimmed by 5 bases and 2 bases, with 11 bases remaining between them. CDR3: CASSRGGPTDTQYF. CDR3 DNA sequence: TGTGCCAGCAGTAGGGGGGGCCCCACAGATACGCAGTATTTT.

The CDR3 reads CASTPTGRRTEAFF. CDR3 DNA: TGTGCCAGTACCCCGACAGGGAGGAGGACTGAAGCTTTCTTT. The rearrangement uses TRBV19 and TRBJ1-1, with 7 bases fitting TRBD1. Germline-derived CDR1 and CDR2 are LNHDA and SQIVND (reference sequence). The CDR3 consists of 14 residues. The trim removed 7 bases at V and 5 bases at J, leaving 10 bases unmatched.

Written as DNA, the CDR3 is TGCGCCAGCAGCTTGGCGCAGGGGGCCCATGGCTACACCTTC. Amino acids: CASSLAQGAHGYTF. The J gene is TRBJ1-2, the V gene TRBV5-1; TRBD1 matches at 8 bases. V lost 0 bases to trimming and J lost 6 bases; unmatched junction nucleotides: 4. The CDR3 sequence is 14 residues long. Germline CDR1 reads SGHRS; CDR2 reads YFSETQ.

This clone was recorded only once. V gene TRBV5-1 combines with J gene TRBJ2-3; perhaps TRBD2 as D (6 bases). The CDR3 loop spans 15 amino acids. Trimming removed 5 bases at V and 2 bases at J, with 15 bases between. Germline loops: CDR1 SGHRS, CDR2 YFSETQ. CDR3 sequence: CASSSRAGNTDTQYF. In DNA, the CDR3 is TGCGCCAGCAGTTCACGGGCGGGAAACACAGATACGCAGTATTTT.

The chain joins TRBV30 to TRBJ1-1; TRBD1 agrees at 7 bases. The CDR3 covers 13 residues. J lost 3 bases, V lost 2 bases, and 3 bases had no gene match. Germline CDR1 GTSNPN, CDR2 SVGIG (reference sequence). The CDR3 loop reads CAWSLQGYTEAFF. The CDR3 DNA reads as TGTGCCTGGAGTTTACAGGGGTACACTGAAGCTTTCTTT.

The V and J genes are TRBV11-3 and TRBJ2-2; 10 nucleotides line up with TRBD1. Germline V gives CDR1 SGHNT, CDR2 YENEEA. There are 16 residues in the CDR3. V dropped 5 bases and J dropped 5; count of bases not matched to a gene: 8. The CDR3 DNA is TGTGCCAGCAGCCGTACCTCGGGACAGGGGACCGGGGAGCTGTTTTTT. Translating it yields CASSRTSGQGTGELFF.

This CDR3 reads CASSALETQYF. The DNA for the CDR3 is TGTGCCAGCAGTGCGCTGGAGACCCAGTACTTC. The chain is built from TRBV2 and TRBJ2-5; D is ambiguous. V lost 4 bases and J 5 bases, leaving 5 bases between the germline ends. Germline V gives CDR1 SNHLY, CDR2 FYNNEI. The CDR3 has 11 residues. The whole variable domain, filled in from reference TRBV2 and TRBJ2-5, reads EPEVTQTPSHQVTQMGQEVILRCVPISNHLYFYWYRQILGQKVEFLVSFYNNEISEKSEIFDDQFSVERPDGSNFTLKIRSTKLEDSAMYFCASSALETQYFGPGTRLLVL.

The chain employs TRBV20-1 and TRBJ1-6; D unclear. Germline values: CDR1 DFQATT, CDR2 SNEGSKA (reference sequence). The CDR3 runs to 11 residues. The V end lost 3 bases, the J end lost 14 bases, and 11 bases lay between the germline ends. The CDR3: CSASQGSTLHF. The CDR3 region has the DNA TGCAGTGCTAGCCAAGGTAGCACCCTCCACTTT.

The genes are TRBV21-1 and TRBJ2-1; TRBD2 was called by the table and not checked on the DNA. TRBV21-1 corresponds to a pseudogene. This CDR3 has 15 amino acids. CDR3 nucleotide sequence: TGTGCCAGCAGCAGTCCGGGTAGCTCCTACAATGAGCAGTTCTTC. Encoded protein: CASSSPGSSYNEQFF.

The chain carries TRBV10-2 and TRBJ2-5, with TRBD1 identical over 9 bases. This CDR3 spans 16 amino acids. CDR1 is WSHSY and CDR2 is SAAADI in the germline V gene. V lost 6 bases and J lost 1; bases outside the gene matches: 9. This CDR3 is CASSLQGAPLQETQYF. DNA for the CDR3: TGCGCCAGCAGCTTACAGGGGGCGCCGCTCCAAGAGACCCAGTACTTC.

This clone was counted only a few times. The J gene is TRBJ2-2, the V gene TRBV19; possibly TRBD2 for D (6 bases). This CDR3 has 14 residues. Trimming left V 5 bases short and J 4 bases short, with 11 bases between. The germline V gene has CDR1 LNHDA and CDR2 SQIVND (reference sequence). CDR3 in DNA: TGTGCCAGTAGTGCGGGGTCCATCACCGGGGAGCTGTTTTTT. Protein: CASSAGSITGELFF.

This clone is a singleton in its sample. The gene calls are TRBV11-2 and TRBJ2-1; no definite D call. Looked up from germline, CDR1 is SGHAT and CDR2 is FQNNGV. This CDR3 contains 15 residues. V gave up 3 bases and J gave up 1 base, with 10 bases separating them. The CDR3 is CASSFGVGSYNEQFF. The CDR3 DNA reads TGTGCCAGCAGCTTTGGAGTGGGATCCTACAATGAGCAGTTCTTC.

The chain joins TRBV13 to TRBJ2-2; D uncertain. The germline V gene has CDR1 PRHDT and CDR2 FYEKMQ (reference sequence). CDR3 length: 13 amino acids. V was shortened by 5 bases and J by 6 bases, with 10 bases between the two germline ends. This chain's CDR3 is CASSPPVAGELFF. CDR3 nucleotide sequence: TGTGCCAGCAGCCCCCCTGTCGCCGGGGAGCTGTTTTTT.

The chain has TRBV7-9 and TRBJ2-7, with 8 bases identical to TRBD1. CDR1 and CDR2 (germline): SEHNR, FQNEAQ (reference sequence). With V trimmed by 5 bases and J by 3 bases, 9 bases remained unmatched. CDR3 length equals 15 residues. The CDR3 loop reads CASSPGTGGDYEQYF. For the CDR3, the DNA is TGTGCCAGCAGCCCAGGGACAGGCGGCGACTACGAGCAGTACTTC.

J is TRBJ2-3 and V is TRBV11-2; D could derive from TRBD1 or TRBD2 (5 bases each). The CDR3 contains 16 residues. The V end lost 0 bases, the J end lost 0 bases, and 10 bases lay between the germline ends. The germline CDR1 and CDR2 sequences are SGHAT and FQNNGV. CDR3 protein: CASSLDYWGSTDTQYF. DNA for the CDR3: TGTGCCAGCAGCTTAGATTATTGGGGGAGCACAGATACGCAGTATTTT.

The chain couples TRBV9 to TRBJ2-2; D gene unclear. There are 15 residues in the CDR3. The V end was cut by 4 bases, the J end by 0 bases, with 10 bases between. CDR1 is SGDLS, CDR2 YYNGEE, per germline. The CDR3 is CASSPHHANTGELFF. The CDR3 DNA reads as TGTGCCAGCAGCCCCCACCACGCGAACACCGGGGAGCTGTTTTTT.

Of note for this clone: A far larger clone is one nucleotide away, so this likely arose from a read error. The V and J genes are TRBV11-2 and TRBJ2-7, with TRBD1 identical over 9 bases. This CDR3 region has 13 residues. Germline lookup yields CDR1 SGHAT and CDR2 FQNNGV. J gave up 7 bases and V 4 bases, and 5 bases lay outside the gene matches. This CDR3 is CASSYGQGREQYF. Written as DNA, the CDR3 is TGTGCCAGCAGCTACGGACAGGGGCGGGAGCAGTACTTC.

With respect to this clone: The junction departs from the called germline gene at one end, perhaps through a read error. The rearrangement uses TRBV7-6 and TRBJ2-1; TRBD2 might be the D (6 bases). CDR3 length equals 16 residues. CDR1 is SGHVS and CDR2 is FNYEAQ in the germline V gene. The CDR3 sequence: CSSGQVADSSYNEQFF. CDR3 DNA: TGTTCCAGCGGGCAGGTCGCGGATAGCTCCTACAATGAGCAGTTCTTC.

This clone was counted at least ten times. The V call is TRBV7-2, the J call TRBJ2-1; 8 bases map to TRBD2. The germline V gene has CDR1 SGHTA and CDR2 FQGNSA. With V trimmed by 5 bases and J by 0 bases, 3 bases remained unmatched. This CDR3 region has 15 residues. This CDR3 reads CASSKSGSSYNEQFF. The CDR3 region has the DNA TGTGCCAGCAGCAAAAGCGGGAGCTCCTACAATGAGCAGTTCTTC.

This chain joins TRBV19 and TRBJ1-2; no firm D call. Germline V gene sequence: CDR1 LNHDA, CDR2 SQIVND (reference sequence). The CDR3 spans 16 residues. V dropped 3 bases and J dropped 5 bases, with 19 bases sitting between them. The CDR3 loop reads CASSMAFPGSTYGYTF. The CDR3 DNA sequence: TGTGCCAGTAGTATGGCGTTCCCAGGAAGTACTTATGGCTACACCTTC.

A few counts support this clone. The rearrangement uses TRBV5-1 and TRBJ2-1; TRBD2 might be the D (6 bases). Trimming removed 0 bases at V and 9 bases at J, with 19 bases between. The CDR3 is 16 residues long. The germline V gene has CDR1 SGHRS and CDR2 YFSETQ. CDR3 sequence (DNA): TGCGCCAGCAGCTTGGTTGGTACGGGAGTTGGGCTTGAGCAGTTCTTC. It yields the protein CASSLVGTGVGLEQFF.

The J gene is TRBJ2-1, the V gene TRBV5-4, with D unclear. Germline CDR1 and CDR2: SGHNT and YYREEE (reference sequence). The CDR3 has 13 amino acids. V was clipped by 0 bases and J by 9 bases, with 10 bases between them. The CDR3 bases are TGTGCCAGCAGCTTGGTACAGCAAGTTGAGCAGTTCTTC. This translates into CASSLVQQVEQFF.

V gene TRBV12-1 combines with J gene TRBJ2-3; TRBD2, the table's D call, lacks a check against the DNA. TRBV12-1 is a listed pseudogene. This CDR3 is built from 15 residues. CDR3 nucleotides: TGTGCCAGCCCACTAGCGGGAGGGCCGGCAGATACGCAGTATTTT. Translated: CASPLAGGPADTQYF.

The chain uses TRBV19 and TRBJ2-1, with TRBD2 matching 7 bases. V shed 5 bases and J 6 bases; nucleotides not matched to a gene: 16. The CDR3 totals 17 residues. The germline CDR1 and CDR2 sequences are LNHDA and SQIVND (reference sequence). CDR3 sequence (DNA): TGTGCCAGTAGTCTAGGACTAGGCGGCTCGGTGCTCAATGAGCAGTTCTTC. Amino acids: CASSLGLGGSVLNEQFF.

A single count supports this clone. The chain employs TRBV5-1 and TRBJ1-6; 11 bases agree with TRBD1. Per germline, CDR1 SGHRS and CDR2 YFSETQ. CDR3 length equals 17 residues. J gave up 10 bases and V 3 bases, and 12 bases lay outside the gene matches. Here the CDR3 reads CASSYEGGQGAGSPLHF. For the CDR3, the DNA is TGCGCCAGCAGCTATGAGGGCGGACAGGGGGCTGGCTCACCCCTCCACTTT.

About this clone itself: The junction shows a germline mismatch at one end, possibly a read error. V and J are TRBV5-3 and TRBJ2-2; 11 nucleotides agree with TRBD2. TRBV5-3 is annotated as an ORF whose role is uncertain. CDR3 length equals 20 residues. The CDR3 reads CARSCRGLAGGGGGHRGAVF. The CDR3 DNA reads TGTGCCAGAAGCTGCCGCGGGCTAGCGGGAGGTGGCGGGGGGCACCGGGGAGCTGTTTTT.

The gene calls are TRBV6-4 and TRBJ1-1; the D gene is possibly TRBD1 (5 bases). V lost 3 bases and J lost 4, with 15 bases in between. In germline, CDR1 is MRHNA, CDR2 SNTAGT. CDR3 length: 15 residues. The CDR3 DNA reads as TGTGCCAGCAGTGAAAATCTTGGGCAGGGCACTGAAGCTTTCTTT. This encodes CASSENLGQGTEAFF.

V is TRBV7-9 and J is TRBJ1-5; 7 nucleotides agree with TRBD1. Trimming removed 1 base from V and 6 bases from J; junction bases left unmatched: 0. CDR3 length: 13 amino acids. From germline, CDR1 is SEHNR and CDR2 FQNEAQ (reference sequence). The CDR3 DNA reads TGTGCCAGCAGCTTAGGACAGGGTCAGCCCCAGCATTTT. This codes for CASSLGQGQPQHF.